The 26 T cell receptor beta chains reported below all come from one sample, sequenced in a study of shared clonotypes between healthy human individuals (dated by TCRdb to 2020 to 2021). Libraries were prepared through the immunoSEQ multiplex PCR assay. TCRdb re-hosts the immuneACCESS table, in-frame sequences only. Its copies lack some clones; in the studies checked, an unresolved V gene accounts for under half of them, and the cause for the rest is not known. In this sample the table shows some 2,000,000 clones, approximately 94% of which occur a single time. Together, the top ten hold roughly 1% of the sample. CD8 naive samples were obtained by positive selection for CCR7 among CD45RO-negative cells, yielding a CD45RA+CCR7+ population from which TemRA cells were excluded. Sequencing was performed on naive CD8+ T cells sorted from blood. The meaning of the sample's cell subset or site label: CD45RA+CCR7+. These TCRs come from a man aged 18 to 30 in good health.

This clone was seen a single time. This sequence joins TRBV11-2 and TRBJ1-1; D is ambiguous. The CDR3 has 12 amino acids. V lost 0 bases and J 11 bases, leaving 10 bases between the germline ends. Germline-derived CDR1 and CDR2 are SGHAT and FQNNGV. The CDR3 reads CASSLEDPEAFF. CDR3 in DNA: TGTGCCAGCAGCTTAGAGGACCCGGAGGCTTTCTTT.

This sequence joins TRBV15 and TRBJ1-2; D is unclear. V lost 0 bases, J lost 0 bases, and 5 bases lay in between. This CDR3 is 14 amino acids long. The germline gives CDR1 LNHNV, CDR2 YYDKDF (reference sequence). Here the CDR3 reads CATSRDGSNYGYTF. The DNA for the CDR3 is TGTGCCACCAGCAGAGATGGGTCTAACTATGGCTACACCTTC.

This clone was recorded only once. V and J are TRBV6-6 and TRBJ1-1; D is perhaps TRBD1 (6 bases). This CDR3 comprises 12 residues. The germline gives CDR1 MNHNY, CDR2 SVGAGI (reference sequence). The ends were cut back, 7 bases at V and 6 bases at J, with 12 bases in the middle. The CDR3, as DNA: TGTGCCAGCACTTCGGGGGGCCCTGAAGCTTTCTTT. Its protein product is CASTSGGPEAFF.

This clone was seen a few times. CDR3 in DNA: TGCGCCAGCAGCGGGGGACTACCGGGCAATGAGCAGTTCTTC. Protein product: CASSGGLPGNEQFF. This chain uses TRBV5-1 with TRBJ2-1; 7 nucleotides agree with TRBD2. Germline V gene sequence: CDR1 SGHRS, CDR2 YFSETQ. V shed 4 bases and J 6 bases; nucleotides not matched to a gene: 7. The CDR3 runs to 14 residues.

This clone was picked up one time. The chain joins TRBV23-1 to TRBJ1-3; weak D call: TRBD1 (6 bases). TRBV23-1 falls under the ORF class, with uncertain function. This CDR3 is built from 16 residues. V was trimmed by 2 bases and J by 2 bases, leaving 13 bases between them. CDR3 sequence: CASSQLAGAAGNTIYF. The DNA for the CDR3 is TGCGCCAGCAGTCAACTCGCGGGGGCCGCTGGAAACACCATATATTTT.

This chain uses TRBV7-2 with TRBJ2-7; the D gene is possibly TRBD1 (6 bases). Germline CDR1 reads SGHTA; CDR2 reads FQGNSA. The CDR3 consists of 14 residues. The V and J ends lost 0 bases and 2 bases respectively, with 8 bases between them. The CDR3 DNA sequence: TGTGCCAGCAGCTTAGCGTGGACAGCCTACGAGCAGTACTTC. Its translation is CASSLAWTAYEQYF.

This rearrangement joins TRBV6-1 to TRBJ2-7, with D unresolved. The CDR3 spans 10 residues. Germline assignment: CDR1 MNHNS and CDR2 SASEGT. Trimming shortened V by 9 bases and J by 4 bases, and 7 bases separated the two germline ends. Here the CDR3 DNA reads TGTGCCAGTATGTTTTACGAGCAGTACTTC. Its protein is CASMFYEQYF.

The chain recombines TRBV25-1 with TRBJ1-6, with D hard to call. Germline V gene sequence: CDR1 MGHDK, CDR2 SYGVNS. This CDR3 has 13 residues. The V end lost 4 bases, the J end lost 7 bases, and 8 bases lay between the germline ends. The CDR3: CASSGAGNSPLHF. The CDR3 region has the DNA TGTGCCAGCAGTGGTGCGGGAAATTCACCCCTCCACTTT.

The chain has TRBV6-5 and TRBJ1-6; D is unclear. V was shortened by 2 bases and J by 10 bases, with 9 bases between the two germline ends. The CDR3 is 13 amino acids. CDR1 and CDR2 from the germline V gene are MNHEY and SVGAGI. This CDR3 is CASSYNSESPLHF. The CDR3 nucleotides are TGTGCCAGCAGTTACAATTCGGAATCACCCCTCCACTTT.

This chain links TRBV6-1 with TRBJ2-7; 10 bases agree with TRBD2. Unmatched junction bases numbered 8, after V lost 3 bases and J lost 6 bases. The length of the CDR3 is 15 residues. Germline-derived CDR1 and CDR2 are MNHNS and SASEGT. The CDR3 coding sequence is TGTGCCAGCAGTGAGTCTAGCGGGGGATTGGGCGAGCAGTACTTC. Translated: CASSESSGGLGEQYF.

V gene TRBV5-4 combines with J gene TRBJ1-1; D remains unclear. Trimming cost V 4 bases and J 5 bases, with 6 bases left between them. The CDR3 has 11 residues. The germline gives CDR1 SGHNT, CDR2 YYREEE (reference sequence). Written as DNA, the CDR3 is TGTGCCAGCAGCGCGACTACTGAAGCTTTCTTT. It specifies CASSATTEAFF.

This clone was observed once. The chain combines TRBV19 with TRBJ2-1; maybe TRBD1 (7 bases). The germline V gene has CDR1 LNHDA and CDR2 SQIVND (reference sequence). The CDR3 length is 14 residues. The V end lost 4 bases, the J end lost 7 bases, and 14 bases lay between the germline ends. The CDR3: CASSSDRDWNEQFF. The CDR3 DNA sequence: TGTGCCAGTAGTAGTGACAGGGACTGGAATGAGCAGTTCTTC.

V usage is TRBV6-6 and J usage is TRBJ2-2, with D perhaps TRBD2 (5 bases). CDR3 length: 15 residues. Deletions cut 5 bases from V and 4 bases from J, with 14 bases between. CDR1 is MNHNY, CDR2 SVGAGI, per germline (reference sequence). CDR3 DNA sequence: TGTGCCAGCAGTCTCACGGCTGCGGGCACCGGGGAGCTGTTTTTT. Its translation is CASSLTAAGTGELFF.

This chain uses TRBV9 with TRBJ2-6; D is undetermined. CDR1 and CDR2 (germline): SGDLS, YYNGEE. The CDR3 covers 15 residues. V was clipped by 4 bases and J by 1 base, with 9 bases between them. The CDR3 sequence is CASSPESSGANVLTF. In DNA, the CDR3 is TGTGCCAGCAGCCCCGAAAGTTCTGGGGCCAACGTCCTGACTTTC.

The DNA for the CDR3 is TGTGCCAGCAGTGAATGGGGACAGGGGGCCGCGTATACGCAGTATTTT. Amino acid sequence: CASSEWGQGAAYTQYF. The chain couples TRBV6-1 to TRBJ2-3; TRBD1 matches at 12 bases. V lost 2 bases, J lost 7 bases, and 7 bases stayed unmatched. CDR3 length: 16 amino acids. The germline V gene has CDR1 MNHNS and CDR2 SASEGT.

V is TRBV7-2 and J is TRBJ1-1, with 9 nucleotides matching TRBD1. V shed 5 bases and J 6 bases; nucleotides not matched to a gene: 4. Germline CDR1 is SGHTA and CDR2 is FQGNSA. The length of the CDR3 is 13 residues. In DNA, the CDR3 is TGTGCCAGCAGCGCCCGGGACAGGGCTGAAGCTTTCTTT. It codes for CASSARDRAEAFF. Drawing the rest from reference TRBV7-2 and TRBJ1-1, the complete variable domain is GAGVSQSPSNKVTEKGKDVELRCDPISGHTALYWYRQSLGQGLEFLIYFQGNSAPDKSGLPSDRFSAERTGGSVSTLTIQRTQQEDSAVYLCASSARDRAEAFFGQGTRLTVV.

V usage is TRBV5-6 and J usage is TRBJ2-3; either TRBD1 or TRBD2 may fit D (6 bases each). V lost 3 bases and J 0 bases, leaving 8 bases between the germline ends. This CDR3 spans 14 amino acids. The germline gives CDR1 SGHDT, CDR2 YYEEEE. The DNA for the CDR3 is TGTGCCAGCAGCTGGGGGGCTAGCACAGATACGCAGTATTTT. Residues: CASSWGASTDTQYF. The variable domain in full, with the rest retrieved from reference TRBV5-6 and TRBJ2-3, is DAGVTQSPTHLIKTRGQQVTLRCSPKSGHDTVSWYQQALGQGPQFIFQYYEEEERQRGNFPDRFSGHQFPNYSSELNVNALLLGDSALYLCASSWGASTDTQYFGPGTRLTVL.

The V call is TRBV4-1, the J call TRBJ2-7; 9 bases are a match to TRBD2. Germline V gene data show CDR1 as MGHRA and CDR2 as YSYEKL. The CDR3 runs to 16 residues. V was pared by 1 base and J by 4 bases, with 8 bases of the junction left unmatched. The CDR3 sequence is CASSQGGSGRIYEQYF. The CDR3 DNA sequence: TGCGCCAGCAGCCAAGGGGGTAGCGGGAGAATTTACGAGCAGTACTTC.

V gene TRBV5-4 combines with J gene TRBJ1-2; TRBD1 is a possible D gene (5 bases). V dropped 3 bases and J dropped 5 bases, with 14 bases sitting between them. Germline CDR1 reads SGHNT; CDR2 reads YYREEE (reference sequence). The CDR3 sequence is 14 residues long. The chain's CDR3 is CASSWAQGEYGYTF. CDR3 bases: TGTGCCAGCAGCTGGGCGCAGGGTGAATATGGCTACACCTTC.

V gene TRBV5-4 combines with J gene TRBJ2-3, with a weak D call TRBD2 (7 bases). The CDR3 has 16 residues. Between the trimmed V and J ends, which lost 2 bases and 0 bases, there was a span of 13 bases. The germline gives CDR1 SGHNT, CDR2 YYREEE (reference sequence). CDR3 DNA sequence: TGTGCCAGCAGCTTCCTTTGGGGGGGCAGCACAGATACGCAGTATTTT. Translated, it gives CASSFLWGGSTDTQYF.

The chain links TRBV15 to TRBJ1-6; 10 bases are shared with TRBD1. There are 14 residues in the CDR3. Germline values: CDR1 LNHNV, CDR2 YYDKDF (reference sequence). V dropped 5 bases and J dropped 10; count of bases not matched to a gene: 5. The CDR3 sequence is CATSADRGNSPLHF. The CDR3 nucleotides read TGTGCCACCAGCGCGGACAGGGGGAACTCACCCCTCCACTTT.

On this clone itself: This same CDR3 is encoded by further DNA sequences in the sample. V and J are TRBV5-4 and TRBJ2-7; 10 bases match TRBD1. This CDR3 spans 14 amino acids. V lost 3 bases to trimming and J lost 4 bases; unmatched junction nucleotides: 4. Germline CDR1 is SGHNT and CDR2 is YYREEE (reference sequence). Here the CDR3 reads CASSSGTGDYEQYF. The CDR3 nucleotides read TGTGCCAGCAGCTCCGGGACAGGGGATTACGAGCAGTACTTC.

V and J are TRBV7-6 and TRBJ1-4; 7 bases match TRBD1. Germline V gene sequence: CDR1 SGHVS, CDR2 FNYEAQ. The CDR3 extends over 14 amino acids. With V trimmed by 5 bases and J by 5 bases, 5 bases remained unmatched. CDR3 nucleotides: TGTGCCAGCAGCCTACAGGGGTTAAATGAAAAACTGTTTTTT. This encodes CASSLQGLNEKLFF.

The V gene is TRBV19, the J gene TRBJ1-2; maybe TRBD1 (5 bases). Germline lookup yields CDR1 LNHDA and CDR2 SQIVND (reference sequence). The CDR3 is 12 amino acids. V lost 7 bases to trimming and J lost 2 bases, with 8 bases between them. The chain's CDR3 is CASNGDNYGYTF. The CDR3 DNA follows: TGTGCCAGTAACGGGGACAACTATGGCTACACCTTC.

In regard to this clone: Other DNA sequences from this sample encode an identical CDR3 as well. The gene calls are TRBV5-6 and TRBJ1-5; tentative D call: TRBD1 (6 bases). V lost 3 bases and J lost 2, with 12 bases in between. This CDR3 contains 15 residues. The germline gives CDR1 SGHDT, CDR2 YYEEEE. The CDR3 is CASSSQGVGNQPQHF. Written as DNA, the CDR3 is TGTGCCAGCAGCTCACAGGGCGTGGGCAATCAGCCCCAGCATTTT.

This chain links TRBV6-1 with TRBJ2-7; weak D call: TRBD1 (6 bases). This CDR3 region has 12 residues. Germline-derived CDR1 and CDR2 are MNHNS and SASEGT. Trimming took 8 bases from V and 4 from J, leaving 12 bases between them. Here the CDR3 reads CASDDRLYEQYF. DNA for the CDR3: TGTGCCAGCGATGACAGGCTATACGAGCAGTACTTC.